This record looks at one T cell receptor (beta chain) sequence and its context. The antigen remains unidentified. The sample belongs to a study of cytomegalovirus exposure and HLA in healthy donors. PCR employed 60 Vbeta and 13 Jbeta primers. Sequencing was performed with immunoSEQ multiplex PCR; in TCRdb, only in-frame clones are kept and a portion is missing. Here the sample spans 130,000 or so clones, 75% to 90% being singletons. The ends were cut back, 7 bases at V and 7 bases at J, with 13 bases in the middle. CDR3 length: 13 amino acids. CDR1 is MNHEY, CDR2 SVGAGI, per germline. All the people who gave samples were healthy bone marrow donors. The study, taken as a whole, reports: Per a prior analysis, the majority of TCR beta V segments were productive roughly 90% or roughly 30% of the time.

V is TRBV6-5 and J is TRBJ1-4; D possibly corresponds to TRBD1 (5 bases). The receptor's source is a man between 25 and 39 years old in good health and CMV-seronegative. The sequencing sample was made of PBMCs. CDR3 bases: TGTGCCAGCAATGGGGGGGGGAGTGAAAAACTGTTTTTT. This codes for CASNGGGSEKLFF.